One sample yielded the 32 T cell receptor beta chains listed below, sequenced in a study of regulatory T cells in long-lasting Graves disease. According to the study, TCR beta libraries were built with iRepertoire HTBI primers and CDR3-region Arm-PCR. From the multiplex PCR reads, TCRdb called clonotypes with MiXCR, one entry per CDR3 protein. The sample contains approximately 400,000 distinct CDR3 sequences, just under 15% of which appear only once. The time point: newly diagnosed GD, antithyroid drugs for less than 3 months. The TCR library was made from RNA extracted from PBMCs. Separately, the same data were catalogued under a study of T cells in Graves' hyperthyroidism and ophthalmopathy.

The source was peripheral blood mononuclear cells (PBMCs), collected at new diagnosis, from a patient treated with antithyroid drugs. These receptors were obtained from a woman younger than 45 with Graves disease.

As concerns this clonotype: Since a much larger clone is just one base distant, this may be a read error. The gene calls are TRBV2 and TRBJ2-7; a weak D match, TRBD1 (6 bases). The CDR3 has 17 amino acids. Per germline, CDR1 SNHLY and CDR2 FYNNEI. CDR3: CASSEALPTGNRYERYF. In DNA, the CDR3 is TGTGCCAGCAGTGAAGCGCTTCCTACAGGGAATAGGTACGAGCGGTACTTC. Together with reference TRBV2 and TRBJ2-7, the CDR3 gives the full variable domain: EPEVTQTPSHQVTQMGQEVILRCVPISNHLYFYWYRQILGQKVEFLVSFYNNEISEKSEIFDDQFSVERPDGSNFTLKIRSTKLEDSAMYFCASSEALPTGNRYERYFGPGTRLTVT.

In regard to this clonotype: This may arise from a read error, as a much more abundant clone is one base away. This is likely a read error, given that the CDR3 carries no conserved phenylalanine or tryptophan at its end. This chain uses TRBV6-1 with TRBJ1-1, with TRBD1 as a possible D gene (6 bases). V was clipped by 3 bases and J by 1 base, with 9 bases between them. The CDR3 is 14 amino acids. Germline V gene data show CDR1 as MNHNS and CDR2 as SASEGT. CDR3 nucleotides: TGTGCCAGCAGTGATGGGGGCCCGAACACTGAAGCTTTCTCT. Protein sequence: CASSDGGPNTEAFS.

This clonotype was observed a handful of times. This chain links TRBV12-5 with TRBJ2-1; the match to TRBD2 covers 9 bases. The V and J ends lost 1 base and 9 bases, in that order; junction bases with no gene match: 22. The CDR3 is made up of 20 amino acids. CDR1 and CDR2 (germline): LGHNT, FRNRAP. The CDR3 region is CASGLAPLAFGGSGSREQFF. The CDR3 DNA reads TGTGCTAGTGGTTTGGCCCCTCTGGCCTTTGGTGGTAGCGGGAGCCGTGAGCAGTTCTTC.

This clonotype was seen ten or more times. This chain links TRBV4-1 with TRBJ1-5; TRBD1 agrees at 7 bases. The germline CDR1 and CDR2 sequences are MGHRA and YSYEKL. With 3 bases clipped from V and 4 bases from J, the junction kept 6 bases outside the gene matches. The CDR3 is 15 amino acids. CDR3 in amino acids: CASSQVTGSNQPQHF. CDR3 bases: TGCGCCAGCAGCCAGGTGACAGGGTCAAATCAGCCCCAGCATTTT.

This clonotype was detected only a few times. The V call is TRBV28, the J call TRBJ2-1; D may be TRBD1 or TRBD2 (5 bases each). The assigned J gene may be wrong: the sequence end matches TRBJ2-5 better. The CDR3 totals 15 residues. CDR1 is MDHEN, CDR2 SYDVKM, per germline. CDR3 region: CASSSGMGTRETQYF. DNA of the CDR3: TGTGCCAGCAGTTCGGGGATGGGGACCAGAGAGACCCAGTACTTC.

Remarks on this clonotype: With a far larger clone one base away, a read error is the likely cause. The genes are TRBV30 and TRBJ2-5; TRBD2 agrees at 13 bases. The V segment lost 3 bases and the J segment 11 bases; nucleotides outside the gene matches: 9. Germline-derived CDR1 and CDR2 are GTSNPN and SVGIG (reference sequence). This CDR3 is built from 14 residues. DNA of the CDR3: TGTGCCTGGAGCGGACTAGCGGGGGTGGATGAGCAGTACTTC. This codes for CAWSGLAGVDEQYF.

Of note for this clonotype: This sequence may be a read error, since a much larger clone differs from it by one base. The chain couples TRBV29-1 to TRBJ2-7, with D perhaps TRBD1 (6 bases). Trimming left V 7 bases short and J 7 bases short, with 23 bases between. CDR1 and CDR2 (germline): SQVTM, ANQGSEA. The length of the CDR3 is 14 residues. The CDR3 is CSGKTALRDNEQYF. For the CDR3, the DNA is TGCAGCGGGAAGACAGCCCTAAGGGACAATGAGCAGTACTTC.

This clonotype was counted at least ten times. The V call is TRBV27, the J call TRBJ1-5, with 7 bases aligning to TRBD1. V was clipped by 5 bases and J by 0 bases; unmatched bases: 13. The germline gives CDR1 MNHEY, CDR2 SMNVEV (reference sequence). CDR3 length equals 18 residues. The CDR3 reads CASSPRWDRDRSNQPQHF. In nucleotides, the CDR3 is TGTGCCAGCAGTCCCAGGTGGGACAGAGACCGTAGCAATCAGCCCCAGCATTTT.

The table lists this clonotype with a few counts. The chain employs TRBV14 and TRBJ1-5, with TRBD1 as a possible D gene (5 bases). Trimming cost V 1 base and J 2 bases, with 9 bases left between them. CDR1 and CDR2 from the germline V gene are SGHDN and FVKESK. The CDR3 spans 15 residues. CDR3 region: CASSQAGNGNQPQHF. In nucleotides, the CDR3 is TGTGCCAGCAGCCAAGCAGGGAACGGCAATCAGCCCCAGCATTTT.

In its sample, this clonotype was seen many times. The CDR3 DNA follows: TGTGCCAGCAGTCCGACAGGGTCGGGGGAGACCCAGTACTTC. Its protein product is CASSPTGSGETQYF. V usage is TRBV3-1 and J usage is TRBJ2-5; TRBD1 matches 7 bases. There are 14 residues in the CDR3. Losses at the gene ends were 6 bases for V and 5 bases for J; bases not matched to a gene: 9. Germline V gives CDR1 LGHDT, CDR2 YNNKEL (reference sequence).

The table lists this clonotype with a few counts. This chain links TRBV19 with TRBJ2-3; the D gene is possibly TRBD1 (5 bases). V was cut by 10 bases and J by 4 bases, with 21 bases left in between. The CDR3 length is 15 residues. Germline V lookup: CDR1 LNHDA, CDR2 SQIVND (reference sequence). In DNA form, the CDR3 reads TGTGCCACCCTGTGGCAGGGTCCGGGTGCAGATACGCAGTATTTT. It is translated as CATLWQGPGADTQYF.

The genes are TRBV10-1 and TRBJ1-5; D not resolved. Trimming left V 1 base short and J 9 bases short, with 10 bases between. This CDR3 comprises 13 residues. Germline V gene data show CDR1 as WNHNN and CDR2 as SYGVQD (reference sequence). CDR3 loop: CASSEFDGWPQHF. The CDR3 DNA is TGCGCCAGCAGTGAGTTTGACGGTTGGCCCCAGCATTTT.

This clonotype was seen at least ten times. CDR3 region: CASSGLAGVQETQYF. The CDR3 DNA is TGCGCCAGCAGTGGACTAGCGGGAGTTCAAGAGACCCAGTACTTC. The chain recombines TRBV10-2 with TRBJ2-5; TRBD2 agrees at 12 bases. The CDR3 sequence is 15 residues long. The ends lost 4 bases at V and 2 bases at J; junction bases unmatched: 2. CDR1 is WSHSY, CDR2 SAAADI, per germline.

This clonotype was detected many times. The rearrangement links TRBV29-1 to TRBJ2-1, with TRBD2 matching over 11 bases. The V gene's germline CDR1 is SQVTM and CDR2 ANQGSEA. The CDR3 has 18 amino acids. After removal of 5 bases from V and 5 bases from J, the junction contained 17 bases not matched to a gene. The CDR3 loop is CSVREAGHRLAGNNEQFF. DNA of the CDR3: TGCAGCGTTCGAGAAGCGGGACACAGACTAGCGGGAAACAATGAGCAGTTCTTC.

This clonotype was detected ten times or more. The chain links TRBV18 to TRBJ2-7; D unresolved. From germline, CDR1 is KGHSH and CDR2 LQKENI. Trimming pared 6 bases from V and 3 bases from J, leaving 12 bases between. There are 13 residues in the CDR3. CDR3 bases: TGTGCCAGCTCCAAAACACCCAGCTACGAGCAGTACTTC. Its protein is CASSKTPSYEQYF.

This clonotype was counted a few times. The CDR3 spells CASSPTGQGLGPQHF. For the CDR3, the DNA is TGTGCCAGCAGCCCCACAGGACAGGGGCTAGGGCCCCAGCATTTT. The chain carries TRBV12-3 or TRBV12-4 and TRBJ1-5, with 9 bases lining up with TRBD1. CDR3 length: 15 residues. J was trimmed by 9 bases and V by 6 bases; bases with no gene match: 12.

This clonotype was seen at least ten times. V is TRBV2 and J is TRBJ2-2; D may be TRBD1 (6 bases). V lost 0 bases, J lost 9 bases, and 8 bases lay in between. The CDR3 is made up of 13 amino acids. Germline loops: CDR1 SNHLY, CDR2 FYNNEI. CDR3 nucleotides: TGTGCCAGCAGTGAAGCTGGGGACAGGGAGCTGTTTTTT. Protein: CASSEAGDRELFF.

The J gene is TRBJ2-7, the V gene TRBV7-2, with 9 bases aligning to TRBD1. The junction had 7 bases not matched to a gene; V was cut back by 4 bases and J by 3 bases. This CDR3 spans 15 amino acids. Germline V gives CDR1 SGHTA, CDR2 FQGNSA. The CDR3 here is CASSSPWTGDYEQYF. The CDR3 coding sequence is TGTGCCAGCAGCTCCCCGTGGACAGGGGACTACGAGCAGTACTTC. The full variable domain, rest sourced from reference TRBV7-2 and TRBJ2-7, is GAGVSQSPSNKVTEKGKDVELRCDPISGHTALYWYRQSLGQGLEFLIYFQGNSAPDKSGLPSDRFSAERTGGSVSTLTIQRTQQEDSAVYLCASSSPWTGDYEQYFGPGTRLTVT.

This clonotype has a count of ten or more. CDR3 sequence reads: CASSLYRGGEKLFF. CDR3 DNA: TGTGCCAGCAGCTTATATCGCGGAGGTGAAAAACTGTTTTTT. This rearrangement joins TRBV7-9 to TRBJ1-4; D ambiguous. There are 14 residues in the CDR3. The V gene lost 2 bases and the J gene lost 7 bases, with 11 bases spanning the gap. Germline assignment: CDR1 SEHNR and CDR2 FQNEAQ (reference sequence).

This clonotype turned up a few times. The chain combines TRBV19 with TRBJ2-5; the match to TRBD2 covers 14 bases. The CDR3 extends over 16 amino acids. Unmatched junction bases numbered 5, after V lost 3 bases and J lost 5 bases. Germline CDR1 and CDR2: LNHDA and SQIVND (reference sequence). CDR3 sequence reads: CASSMTSGRARETQYF. CDR3 DNA sequence: TGTGCCAGTAGTATGACTAGCGGGAGGGCCCGGGAGACCCAGTACTTC.

The gene calls are TRBV12-3 or TRBV12-4 and TRBJ2-1; the match to TRBD2 covers 9 bases. J gave up 10 bases and V 3 bases, and 7 bases lay outside the gene matches. There are 14 residues in the CDR3. CDR3 nucleotide sequence: TGTGCCAGCAGTTTCGGGCGGGAGGGCCGCGAGCAGTTCTTC. Encoded protein: CASSFGREGREQFF.

As for this clonotype: It is unclear where the CDR3 begins or ends on the DNA, so no DNA is shown, and the CDR3 is as TCRdb lists it. V gene TRBV11-1 combines with J gene TRBJ2-7; the table's D gene call, TRBD1, was not cross checked with the DNA. The CDR3 is 19 residues long, counting both termini. Looked up from germline, CDR1 is SGHAT and CDR2 is FQDESV (reference sequence). The CDR3: CASSFYICSTTGGRYEQYF.

There are many counts of this clonotype. CDR3 sequence: CASSLGGTSGGGTQFF. In nucleotides, the CDR3 is TGTGCCAGCAGCTTAGGGGGGACTAGCGGGGGAGGAACGCAGTTCTTC. The genes are TRBV7-9 and TRBJ2-1, with 14 positions matching TRBD2. The CDR3 sequence is 16 residues long. The J segment lost 12 bases and the V segment lost 1 base, leaving 8 bases of the junction unmatched. The germline V gene encodes CDR1 SEHNR and CDR2 FQNEAQ (reference sequence). Together with reference TRBV7-9 and TRBJ2-1, the CDR3 gives the full variable domain: DTGVSQNPRHKITKRGQNVTFRCDPISEHNRLYWYRQTLGQGPEFLTYFQNEAQLEKSRLLSDRFSAERPKGSFSTLEIQRTEQGDSAMYLCASSLGGTSGGGTQFFGPGTRLTVL.

The chain couples TRBV27 to TRBJ1-5; 7 bases map to TRBD1. This CDR3 contains 15 residues. V lost 4 bases, J lost 7 bases, and 10 bases stayed unmatched. Germline CDR1 MNHEY, CDR2 SMNVEV (reference sequence). CDR3 loop: CASSSGQRLFQPQHF. CDR3 nucleotides: TGTGCCAGCAGTTCGGGACAGAGGTTGTTCCAGCCCCAGCATTTT.

This clonotype has ten or more counts. The CDR3 loop is CASSLGGPGDEQFF. CDR3 nucleotide sequence: TGTGCCAGCAGCTTAGGAGGGCCAGGCGATGAGCAGTTCTTC. This chain links TRBV7-6 with TRBJ2-1, with TRBD2 as a possible D gene (5 bases). Germline V gives CDR1 SGHVS, CDR2 FNYEAQ. The V gene lost 1 base and the J gene lost 8 bases, with 12 bases spanning the gap. The CDR3 is 14 amino acids.

This clonotype was seen ten or more times. The rearrangement uses TRBV7-3 and TRBJ2-1; TRBD2 matches at 11 bases. The CDR3 runs 19 residues. V shed 5 bases and J 0 bases; nucleotides not matched to a gene: 12. Per germline, CDR1 SGHTA and CDR2 FQGTGA. CDR3 loop: CASSPNPGLAGGSYNEQFF. CDR3 nucleotides: TGTGCCAGCAGCCCTAACCCAGGACTAGCGGGTGGCTCCTACAATGAGCAGTTCTTC.

In this sample, this clonotype turned up a few times. The chain carries TRBV24-1 and TRBJ1-2; D might be TRBD1 (6 bases). The CDR3 extends over 16 amino acids. The germline CDR1 and CDR2 sequences are KGHDR and SFDVKD. Trimming left V 2 bases short and J 0 bases short, with 12 bases between. Here the CDR3 DNA reads TGTGCCACCAGTGATTCGCCGGGACACTCTAACTATGGCTACACCTTC. Amino acids: CATSDSPGHSNYGYTF.

The rearrangement uses TRBV25-1 and TRBJ2-1; 10 bases are a match to TRBD2. V dropped 6 bases and J dropped 7; count of bases not matched to a gene: 9. Germline V gene sequence: CDR1 MGHDK, CDR2 SYGVNS. The CDR3 extends over 15 amino acids. CDR3 residues: CASSDLAGAFNEQFF. CDR3 nucleotide sequence: TGTGCCAGCAGCGATCTAGCGGGAGCCTTTAATGAGCAGTTCTTC.

This clonotype appeared many times. The chain combines TRBV5-1 with TRBJ2-1; 10 bases match TRBD2. The CDR3 consists of 19 residues. The V gene end was trimmed by 5 bases and the J gene end by 0 bases; junction bases not matched to a gene: 14. The germline V gene encodes CDR1 SGHRS and CDR2 YFSETQ. CDR3 residues: CASSSHRLAGISSYNEQFF. The CDR3 bases are TGCGCCAGCAGTTCTCACAGACTAGCGGGTATCAGCTCCTACAATGAGCAGTTCTTC. Using reference TRBV5-1 and TRBJ2-1 for the parts outside the CDR3, the full variable domain is KAGVTQTPRYLIKTRGQQVTLSCSPISGHRSVSWYQQTPGQGLQFLFEYFSETQRNKGNFPGRFSGRQFSNSRSEMNVSTLELGDSALYLCASSSHRLAGISSYNEQFFGPGTRLTVL.

This clonotype was detected many times. The chain is built from TRBV2 and TRBJ2-1; perhaps TRBD1 as D (5 bases). Trimming removed 6 bases from V and 0 bases from J, with 9 bases in between. Germline loops: CDR1 SNHLY, CDR2 FYNNEI. The CDR3 consists of 14 residues. The CDR3 nucleotides read TGTGCCAGCAGCATCGACAGCTCCTACAATGAGCAGTTCTTC. Translating it yields CASSIDSSYNEQFF. The full variable domain, in which reference TRBV2 and TRBJ2-1 provide the parts outside the CDR3, is EPEVTQTPSHQVTQMGQEVILRCVPISNHLYFYWYRQILGQKVEFLVSFYNNEISEKSEIFDDQFSVERPDGSNFTLKIRSTKLEDSAMYFCASSIDSSYNEQFFGPGTRLTVL.

This clonotype has at least ten counts. V usage is TRBV30 and J usage is TRBJ2-4, with D perhaps TRBD1 (6 bases). Germline-derived CDR1 and CDR2 are GTSNPN and SVGIG (reference sequence). V was shortened by 8 bases and J by 9 bases, with 17 bases between the two germline ends. The CDR3 contains 12 residues. The CDR3 DNA sequence: TGTGCCCTTGGGGGCAGGCAGGCCATTCAGTACTTC. This gives the protein CALGGRQAIQYF.

Ten or more counts support this clonotype. The J gene is TRBJ1-2, the V gene TRBV9; TRBD1 matches at 8 bases. CDR3 length: 14 amino acids. Germline V gene data show CDR1 as SGDLS and CDR2 as YYNGEE. V gave up 4 bases and J gave up 7 bases; unmatched junction bases: 9. The CDR3 DNA reads TGTGCCAGCAGCATCGACAGGGGAAGAAGTGGCTACACCTTC. It translates to CASSIDRGRSGYTF.